These 10 T cell receptor beta chains share one sample of origin, sequenced in a study of somatic mutations in cytotoxic T cells in rheumatoid arthritis. The repertoire was sequenced with immunoSEQ multiplex PCR; TCRdb's copy has only in-frame clones and lacks some. The table has tens of thousands of clones, around nine tenths seen once; the top ten hold around 9%. Sequenced sample: CD8+ T cells sorted from blood. These receptors all come from an adult with rheumatoid arthritis.

This rearrangement joins TRBV11-2 to TRBJ1-1; D gene uncertain. The CDR3 has 15 amino acids. The germline V gene has CDR1 SGHAT and CDR2 FQNNGV. V shed 0 bases and J shed 0 bases, with 8 bases lying between them. CDR3 sequence reads: CASSLEGGMNTEAFF. The CDR3 DNA follows: TGTGCCAGCAGCTTAGAAGGAGGGATGAACACTGAAGCTTTCTTT.

J is TRBJ2-1 and V is TRBV27, with TRBD2 matching over 8 bases. Looked up from germline, CDR1 is MNHEY and CDR2 is SMNVEV (reference sequence). The trim removed 3 bases at V and 8 bases at J, leaving 12 bases unmatched. The CDR3 loop spans 16 amino acids. The CDR3, as DNA: TGTGCCAGCAGTTTCAGCGCCGGGACTAGTTTTCATGAGCAGTTCTTC. It translates to CASSFSAGTSFHEQFF.

The table lists this clone with a few counts. The gene calls are TRBV19 and TRBJ2-1, with a tentative D call TRBD2 (5 bases). V lost 5 bases and J lost 7, with 6 bases in between. CDR3 length: 11 residues. Germline V gives CDR1 LNHDA, CDR2 SQIVND (reference sequence). The CDR3 coding sequence is TGTGCCAGTAGTGGACTGAATGAGCAGTTCTTC. It translates to CASSGLNEQFF.

The chain combines TRBV18 with TRBJ2-2; possibly TRBD1 for D (5 bases). Trimming took off 2 bases at V and 3 bases at J, with 16 bases between the two ends. Germline values: CDR1 KGHSH, CDR2 LQKENI. The CDR3 runs 17 residues. The CDR3 DNA reads as TGTGCCAGCTCACCATGGGGCGTGCTACAATACACCGGGGAGCTGTTTTTT. It is translated as CASSPWGVLQYTGELFF.

The V call is TRBV7-2, the J call TRBJ1-2, with a tentative D call TRBD1 (6 bases). Germline CDR1 reads SGHTA; CDR2 reads FQGNSA. CDR3 size: 15 residues. V lost 1 base to trimming and J lost 2 bases, with 11 bases between them. CDR3 sequence (DNA): TGTGCCAGCAGCTTAGACGGACAGTCGAACTATGGCTACACCTTC. This translates into CASSLDGQSNYGYTF.

J is TRBJ2-2 and V is TRBV5-1, with D uncertain. Germline values: CDR1 SGHRS, CDR2 YFSETQ. The CDR3 length is 12 residues. Trimming removed 2 bases at V and 6 bases at J, with 5 bases between. The CDR3 loop reads CASSFYSGELFF. The CDR3 DNA reads as TGCGCCAGCAGCTTCTACTCCGGGGAGCTGTTTTTT.

CDR3: CASSFSTGGNTYEQYF. The DNA for the CDR3 is TGTGCCAGCAGTTTCTCGACAGGGGGAAATACCTACGAGCAGTACTTC. V and J are TRBV6-5 and TRBJ2-7, with 9 bases lining up with TRBD1. The CDR3 has 16 residues. The V gene's germline CDR1 is MNHEY and CDR2 SVGAGI. Germline trimming cut 4 bases from V and 2 bases from J; bases unmatched to any gene: 9.

The chain combines TRBV9 with TRBJ2-5; TRBD2 aligns across 10 bases. With 0 bases clipped from V and 3 bases from J, the junction kept 5 bases outside the gene matches. The CDR3 has 16 residues. Germline V lookup: CDR1 SGDLS, CDR2 YYNGEE. This CDR3 reads CASSVEGTSVEETQYF. Written as DNA, the CDR3 is TGTGCCAGCAGCGTAGAAGGGACTAGCGTCGAAGAGACCCAGTACTTC.

This clone showed up just a few times. The chain joins TRBV29-1 to TRBJ2-3; D not certain. There are 16 residues in the CDR3. V shed 0 bases and J shed 2 bases, with 15 bases lying between them. CDR1 SQVTM and CDR2 ANQGSEA come from the germline V gene. CDR3 DNA: TGCAGCGTTGAAGATTCAGCAACTATGAACACAGATACGCAGTATTTT. Translation: CSVEDSATMNTDTQYF.

Only one count was recorded for this clone. The V and J genes are TRBV2 and TRBJ2-7, with 9 bases identical to TRBD1. The germline CDR1 and CDR2 sequences are SNHLY and FYNNEI. Trimming removed 4 bases from V and 1 base from J; junction bases left unmatched: 2. This CDR3 region has 14 residues. This CDR3 reads CASSGQGDSYEQYF. The CDR3 DNA sequence: TGTGCCAGCAGTGGACAGGGGGATTCCTACGAGCAGTACTTC.